This T cell receptor beta chain appears in the sequencing data of a study of CD8+ T cells in alopecia areata. The CDR3 runs to 14 residues. Germline V gives CDR1 SQVTM, CDR2 ANQGSEA. The germline V and J ends were trimmed by 5 bases and 1 base, with 14 bases remaining between them. Treatment meaning: oral pan-JAK inhibitor, 5-10 mg twice daily. Samples from alopecia areata patients were lesional scalp punch biopsies and peripheral blood. Isolated RNA was reverse transcribed into cDNA used as the sequencing template. Profiled with immunoSEQ multiplex PCR; TCRdb holds only in-frame clones, not every one. The sample comprises about 200,000 clones, around 64% of which are singletons, and 1.3% rests with the top ten.

The V and J genes are TRBV29-1 and TRBJ1-1; weak D call: TRBD1 (6 bases). The source of this sequence is a human donor with alopecia areata. Material: CD4+ T cells sorted from blood, obtained around week 50, from a patient treated with tofacitinib. The CDR3 bases are TGCAGCGTTCTACTCCGGACAGCGAACACTGAAGCTTTCTTT. Translated: CSVLLRTANTEAFF.